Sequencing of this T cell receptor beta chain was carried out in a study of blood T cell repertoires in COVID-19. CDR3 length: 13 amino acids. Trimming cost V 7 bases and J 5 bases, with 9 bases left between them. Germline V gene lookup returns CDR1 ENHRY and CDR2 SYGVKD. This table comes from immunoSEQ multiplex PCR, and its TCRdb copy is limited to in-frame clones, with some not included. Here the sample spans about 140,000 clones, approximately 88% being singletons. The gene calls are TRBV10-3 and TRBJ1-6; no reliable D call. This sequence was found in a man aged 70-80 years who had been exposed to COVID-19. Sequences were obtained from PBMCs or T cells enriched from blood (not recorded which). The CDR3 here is CAITEGHNSPLHF. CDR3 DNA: TGTGCCATCACGGAGGGTCATAATTCACCCCTCCACTTT.